Below are 20 T cell receptor beta chains sequenced from a single sample in a study of CD8 T cells in ankylosing spondylitis. MiXCR, run by TCRdb on the 5' RACE reads, gives a single entry per CDR3 protein. The profile shows tens of thousands of distinct CDR3 sequences, more than 25% of them singletons. Material: blood, either unsorted or a sorted T cell fraction (not recorded which). These receptors originate from a male donor with ankylosing spondylitis or in good health (not recorded which).

CDR3 bases: TGTGCCAGCAGTCCCCCGACAGGGAAGGCGGCAGATACGCAGTATTTT. It encodes CASSPPTGKAADTQYF. The chain joins TRBV28 to TRBJ2-3; 7 bases are a match to TRBD1. The V gene end was trimmed by 5 bases and the J gene end by 4 bases; junction bases not matched to a gene: 12. Germline CDR1 MDHEN, CDR2 SYDVKM. The CDR3 consists of 16 residues.

V gene TRBV7-9 combines with J gene TRBJ2-7, with 9 bases matching TRBD2. J gave up 3 bases and V 5 bases, and 8 bases lay outside the gene matches. The CDR3 loop spans 15 amino acids. Germline V CDR1 and CDR2: SEHNR, FQNEAQ (reference sequence). This CDR3 reads CASSPPGLAVYEQYF. The CDR3 DNA sequence: TGTGCCAGCAGCCCCCCGGGACTAGCTGTCTACGAGCAGTACTTC. Combining the CDR3 with reference TRBV7-9 and TRBJ2-7 gives the whole variable domain DTGVSQNPRHKITKRGQNVTFRCDPISEHNRLYWYRQTLGQGPEFLTYFQNEAQLEKSRLLSDRFSAERPKGSFSTLEIQRTEQGDSAMYLCASSPPGLAVYEQYFGPGTRLTVT.

The rearrangement uses TRBV29-1 and TRBJ2-3, with TRBD1 as a possible D gene (6 bases). CDR3 length: 16 residues. V shed 7 bases and J shed 6 bases, with 26 bases lying between them. Germline-derived CDR1 and CDR2 are SQVTM and ANQGSEA. CDR3 coding DNA: TGCAGCGCCAATTTCCTCAGGGGCGCGGCAGAGGATACGCAGTATTTT. Amino acids: CSANFLRGAAEDTQYF.

This clonotype showed up just a few times. The gene calls are TRBV20-1 and TRBJ2-3; D remains unclear. The CDR3 length is 13 residues. The ends were cut back, 0 bases at V and 2 bases at J, with 6 bases in the middle. Germline assignment: CDR1 DFQATT and CDR2 SNEGSKA (reference sequence). This CDR3 reads CSARDPFTDTQYF. The CDR3 bases are TGCAGTGCTAGAGACCCTTTCACAGATACGCAGTATTTT.

The rearrangement uses TRBV7-3 and TRBJ2-4; 9 bases align to TRBD2. V shed 5 bases and J 7 bases; nucleotides not matched to a gene: 12. This CDR3 region has 16 residues. Germline-derived CDR1 and CDR2 are SGHTA and FQGTGA. Here the CDR3 reads CASSETSGGMGNIQYF. The CDR3 bases are TGTGCCAGCAGCGAGACTAGCGGCGGTATGGGGAACATTCAGTACTTC.

The V gene is TRBV7-3, the J gene TRBJ2-3; 15 positions match TRBD2. Germline values: CDR1 SGHTA, CDR2 FQGTGA. Unmatched junction bases numbered 3, after V lost 4 bases and J lost 4 bases. The length of the CDR3 is 16 residues. CDR3 loop: CASSSRTSGGADTQYF. The CDR3 bases are TGTGCCAGCAGCTCACGGACTAGCGGGGGGGCAGATACGCAGTATTTT.

In this sample, this clonotype turned up a few times. The chain has TRBV7-2 and TRBJ1-3, with D possibly matching TRBD1 (6 bases). Trimming pared 7 bases from V and 4 bases from J, leaving 17 bases between. Germline CDR1 and CDR2: SGHTA and FQGNSA. CDR3 length: 15 residues. CDR3 amino acids: CASTSRGTRGNTIYF. CDR3 bases: TGTGCCAGCACCTCAAGGGGGACGCGGGGAAACACCATATATTTT.

This clonotype has only a few counts. The rearrangement joins TRBV20-1 to TRBJ1-2; the D is unclear. The V end was cut by 7 bases, the J end by 5 bases, with 11 bases between. CDR1 and CDR2 (germline): DFQATT, SNEGSKA (reference sequence). The CDR3 is made up of 11 amino acids. CDR3 amino acids: CSGQSNYGYTF. For the CDR3, the DNA is TGCAGTGGACAATCGAATTATGGCTACACCTTC.

The chain has TRBV7-8 and TRBJ2-2; D assignment may be TRBD1 or TRBD2 (5 bases each). The germline V gene has CDR1 SGHVS and CDR2 FQNEAQ. The CDR3 consists of 15 residues. V gave up 7 bases and J gave up 4 bases, with 16 bases separating them. CDR3 protein: CASKRGGRGTGELFF. The CDR3 nucleotides read TGTGCCAGCAAGAGGGGCGGAAGGGGCACCGGGGAGCTGTTTTTT.

This clonotype was found a few times. This chain uses TRBV15 with TRBJ2-1; no clear D gene. V was cut by 5 bases and J by 6 bases, with 11 bases left in between. Germline V lookup: CDR1 LNHNV, CDR2 YYDKDF (reference sequence). The CDR3 covers 13 residues. CDR3 DNA: TGTGCCACCAGCTTTCGTCTGGGCAATGAGCAGTTCTTC. This encodes CATSFRLGNEQFF.

This clonotype was counted a single time. The chain recombines TRBV5-1 with TRBJ1-5, with TRBD1 identical over 7 bases. This CDR3 has 15 residues. V lost 4 bases, J lost 4 bases, and 8 bases stayed unmatched. From germline, CDR1 is SGHRS and CDR2 YFSETQ. The chain's CDR3 is CASSPRGGPNQPQHF. The CDR3 region has the DNA TGCGCCAGCAGCCCCAGGGGGGGCCCTAATCAGCCCCAGCATTTT.

Only a few counts were recorded for this clonotype. The chain uses TRBV5-1 and TRBJ2-1; 10 nucleotides match TRBD2. Trimming cost V 5 bases and J 6 bases; bases outside gene matches: 11. From germline, CDR1 is SGHRS and CDR2 YFSETQ. The CDR3 length is 16 residues. DNA for the CDR3: TGCGCCAGCAGGGTGGGCAGCGGGAGGGCCCGCAATGAGCAGTTCTTC. Translation gives CASRVGSGRARNEQFF. The complete variable domain, with remaining parts taken from reference TRBV5-1 and TRBJ2-1, reads KAGVTQTPRYLIKTRGQQVTLSCSPISGHRSVSWYQQTPGQGLQFLFEYFSETQRNKGNFPGRFSGRQFSNSRSEMNVSTLELGDSALYLCASRVGSGRARNEQFFGPGTRLTVL.

This clonotype was seen only a few times. This chain links TRBV28 with TRBJ2-7; perhaps TRBD1 as D (5 bases). The CDR3 has 13 amino acids. Germline V CDR1 and CDR2: MDHEN, SYDVKM. Trimming removed 7 bases at V and 7 bases at J, with 17 bases between. The CDR3 DNA is TGTGCCAGCAATATGAACGGCAAGGGGGAGCAGTACTTC. It is translated as CASNMNGKGEQYF.

This clonotype has more than one count but fewer than ten. The chain combines TRBV7-3 with TRBJ2-2; TRBD2 might be the D (6 bases). The V end was cut by 3 bases, the J end by 6 bases, with 14 bases between. Germline V CDR1 and CDR2: SGHTA, FQGTGA. The CDR3 has 15 residues. The CDR3 region is CASSLWTMGAGELFF. The CDR3 bases are TGTGCCAGCAGCTTGTGGACTATGGGGGCCGGGGAGCTGTTTTTT.

There are a few counts of this clonotype. V and J are TRBV18 and TRBJ1-4; D perhaps matches TRBD1 (5 bases). CDR1 KGHSH and CDR2 LQKENI come from the germline V gene. CDR3 length: 15 amino acids. The V end was cut by 6 bases, the J end by 7 bases, with 18 bases between. The CDR3 here is CASSPEWSRGEKLFF. In DNA form, the CDR3 reads TGTGCCAGCTCGCCCGAGTGGTCGAGGGGTGAAAAACTGTTTTTT.

The V gene is TRBV18, the J gene TRBJ2-2; 9 nucleotides line up with TRBD2. The CDR3 is made up of 15 amino acids. Germline values: CDR1 KGHSH, CDR2 LQKENI. Trimming removed 0 bases from V and 5 bases from J; junction bases left unmatched: 1. The CDR3 region has the DNA TGTGCCAGCTCACCACCGCTAGCGGGGACCGGGGAGCTGTTTTTT. It codes for CASSPPLAGTGELFF.

V is TRBV27 and J is TRBJ2-1; 8 nucleotides agree with TRBD1. CDR3 length: 14 amino acids. CDR1 is MNHEY and CDR2 is SMNVEV in the germline V gene (reference sequence). Trimming removed 5 bases from V and 6 bases from J; junction bases left unmatched: 6. The CDR3 is CASSPRGRGNEQFF. In nucleotides, the CDR3 is TGTGCCAGCAGTCCCAGGGGGCGAGGCAATGAGCAGTTCTTC.

This clonotype was picked up a small number of times. This chain uses TRBV25-1 with TRBJ2-1, with D uncertain. Per the germline V gene, CDR1 is MGHDK and CDR2 is SYGVNS. This CDR3 is 14 amino acids long. The V end lost 1 base, the J end lost 5 bases, and 9 bases lay between the germline ends. As DNA, the CDR3 is TGTGCCAGCAGTGAATTTCTAGGGAACAATGAGCAGTTCTTC. Residues: CASSEFLGNNEQFF. Full variable domain (rest looked up from reference TRBV25-1 and TRBJ2-1): EADIYQTPRYLVIGTGKKITLECSQTMGHDKMYWYQQDPGMELHLIHYSYGVNSTEKGDLSSESTVSRIRTEHFPLTLESARPSHTSQYLCASSEFLGNNEQFFGPGTRLTVL.

This sequence joins TRBV20-1 and TRBJ1-6; D possibly corresponds to TRBD1 (5 bases). This CDR3 comprises 13 residues. Germline CDR1 is DFQATT and CDR2 is SNEGSKA (reference sequence). Trimming removed 3 bases at V and 13 bases at J, with 16 bases between. The CDR3 reads CSASLPGSDPLHF. The CDR3, as DNA: TGCAGTGCTAGTCTTCCAGGGTCCGATCCCCTCCACTTT.

This clonotype showed up many times. The chain is built from TRBV20-1 and TRBJ2-1; no clear D gene. CDR3 length: 13 amino acids. V was pared by 7 bases and J by 0 bases, with 10 bases between. Germline CDR1 reads DFQATT; CDR2 reads SNEGSKA (reference sequence). For the CDR3, the DNA is TGCAGTGGCCCCCGCGTCTCCTACAATGAGCAGTTCTTC. This encodes CSGPRVSYNEQFF.